This T cell receptor beta chain came from a study of blood T cells in healthy people across ages. Study at large: T cells yielded about one barcoded beta molecule per two cells through template switching.

CDR1 is SGHTA, CDR2 FQGTGA, per germline. This CDR3 is built from 17 residues. The V gene end was trimmed by 5 bases and the J gene end by 0 bases; junction bases not matched to a gene: 9. It was with a sample-barcoded 5' primer and a J-beta primer mix that a second PCR of roughly 7 to 12 cycles was run. Each cDNA molecule was tagged by a template-switch adaptor that had 12 random nucleotides. TCRdb re-called the 5' RACE reads through MiXCR, storing one row per CDR3 protein. The sample shows 1.5 million to 2 million distinct CDR3 sequences, around 36% of them seen only once. Source material: blood. This chain connects TRBV7-3 to TRBJ2-3; TRBD2 agrees at 9 bases. The TCR comes from a woman aged 25 to 45 in good health. Written as DNA, the CDR3 is TGTGCCAGCAGCGCCCTAGCGGGAACATCTAGCACAGATACGCAGTATTTT. Amino acid sequence: CASSALAGTSSTDTQYF. The whole variable domain, filled in from reference TRBV7-3 and TRBJ2-3, reads GAGVSQTPSNKVTEKGKYVELRCDPISGHTALYWYRQSLGQGPEFLIYFQGTGAADDSGLPNDRFFAVRPEGSVSTLKIQRTERGDSAVYLCASSALAGTSSTDTQYFGPGTRLTVL.